The following is a T cell receptor beta chain sequence with its context. The target antigen is unknown. These data belong to a study of radiotherapy plus CTLA-4 blockade in lung cancer. The repertoire was sequenced with immunoSEQ multiplex PCR; TCRdb's copy has only in-frame clones and lacks some. Of 45,000 to 60,000 clones in the sample, approximately 78% were seen once. The study, taken as a whole, reports: TCR clones of tumor origin grew in blood after radiotherapy plus ipilimumab.

The CDR3 consists of 13 residues. Trimming took 5 bases from V and 5 from J, leaving 14 bases between them. The germline V gene has CDR1 SGHRS and CDR2 YFSETQ. The sequence derives from a human donor with non-small cell lung cancer who had stable disease on radiotherapy plus ipilimumab. Sequencing was performed on peripheral blood, taken from a patient treated with radiotherapy plus ipilimumab. This chain uses TRBV5-1 with TRBJ2-7, with unresolved D. CDR3 loop: CASSYEFTDEQYF. CDR3 DNA sequence: TGCGCCAGCAGTTATGAGTTTACGGACGAGCAGTACTTC.